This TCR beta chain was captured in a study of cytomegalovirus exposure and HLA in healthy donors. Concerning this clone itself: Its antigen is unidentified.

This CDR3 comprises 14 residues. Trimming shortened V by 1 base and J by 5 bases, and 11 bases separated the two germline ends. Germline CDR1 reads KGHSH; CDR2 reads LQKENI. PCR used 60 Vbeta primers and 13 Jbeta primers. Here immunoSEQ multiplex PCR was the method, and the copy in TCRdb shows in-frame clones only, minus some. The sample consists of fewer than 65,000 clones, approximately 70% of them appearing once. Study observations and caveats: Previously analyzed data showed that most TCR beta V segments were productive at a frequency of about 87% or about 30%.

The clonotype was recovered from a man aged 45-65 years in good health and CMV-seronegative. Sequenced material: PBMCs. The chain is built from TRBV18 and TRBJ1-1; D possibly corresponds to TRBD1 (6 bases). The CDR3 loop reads CASSPLHRETEAFF. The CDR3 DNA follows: TGTGCCAGCTCACCACTCCACAGGGAGACTGAAGCTTTCTTT. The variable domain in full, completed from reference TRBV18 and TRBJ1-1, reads NAGVMQNPRHLVRRRGQEARLRCSPMKGHSHVYWYRQLPEEGLKFMVYLQKENIIDESGMPKERFSAEFPKEGPSILRIQQVVRGDSAAYFCASSPLHRETEAFFGQGTRLTVV.